These 25 T cell receptor beta chains originate from one sample sequenced in a study of CD8 T cells in Susac syndrome. With random hexamers, roughly 0.45 to 1 ug RNA was reverse transcribed. From the immunoSEQ multiplex PCR reads, TCRdb called clonotypes with MiXCR, one entry per CDR3 protein. Here the sample spans about 76,000 distinct CDR3 sequences, about 91% being singletons. The sequenced sample consisted of CD8+ T cells from PBMCs. The receptor source for this set is a human donor with multiple sclerosis.

This chain joins TRBV12-3 or TRBV12-4 and TRBJ1-1, with D possibly matching TRBD1 (6 bases). Between the trimmed V and J ends, which lost 4 bases and 1 base, there was a span of 13 bases. CDR3 length: 15 amino acids. The CDR3 sequence is CASSSWTDKNTEAFF. DNA of the CDR3: TGTGCCAGCAGTTCTTGGACAGATAAGAACACTGAAGCTTTCTTT.

The V call is TRBV28, the J call TRBJ2-7, with TRBD1 identical over 10 bases. The CDR3 loop spans 14 amino acids. With V trimmed by 0 bases and J by 11 bases, 7 bases remained unmatched. CDR1 MDHEN and CDR2 SYDVKM come from the germline V gene. This chain's CDR3 is CASSLWRDRGGEYF. CDR3 bases: TGTGCCAGCAGTTTATGGCGGGACAGGGGAGGGGAGTACTTC.

The V call is TRBV29-1, the J call TRBJ1-5, with no clear D. The CDR3 runs 10 residues. Germline CDR1 and CDR2: SQVTM and ANQGSEA. Trimming shortened V by 3 bases and J by 11 bases, and 8 bases separated the two germline ends. The CDR3 DNA reads as TGCAGCGTTGAGTTGTTGTCCCAGCATTTT. Protein product: CSVELLSQHF. Complete variable domain (other parts from reference TRBV29-1 and TRBJ1-5): SAVISQKPSRDICQRGTSLTIQCQVDSQVTMMFWYRQQPGQSLTLIATANQGSEATYESGFVIDKFPISRPNLTFSTLTVSNMSPEDSSIYLCSVELLSQHFGDGTRLSIL.

V gene TRBV19 combines with J gene TRBJ1-2; no reliable D call. The CDR3 sequence is 12 residues long. V gave up 5 bases and J gave up 7 bases, with 11 bases separating them. The germline CDR1 and CDR2 sequences are LNHDA and SQIVND (reference sequence). CDR3 nucleotide sequence: TGTGCCAGTAGTTCGATGGGTATTGGCTACACCTTC. Translated, it gives CASSSMGIGYTF.

The chain recombines TRBV9 with TRBJ2-2, with TRBD2 matching over 8 bases. Germline V gives CDR1 SGDLS, CDR2 YYNGEE. This CDR3 has 15 residues. The junction had 9 bases not matched to a gene; V was cut back by 3 bases and J by 8 bases. CDR3 sequence (DNA): TGTGCCAGCAGCGACCTAGCGGGCGCCTTTGGGGAGCTGTTTTTT. Encoded protein: CASSDLAGAFGELFF.

The V gene is TRBV27, the J gene TRBJ2-1; 8 bases are a match to TRBD1. The J segment lost 7 bases and the V segment lost 5 bases, leaving 7 bases of the junction unmatched. The CDR3 is 14 residues long. Per germline, CDR1 MNHEY and CDR2 SMNVEV (reference sequence). CDR3 sequence reads: CASSKWTGTNEQFF. CDR3 DNA sequence: TGTGCCAGCAGTAAATGGACAGGGACGAATGAGCAGTTCTTC.

The chain employs TRBV20-1 and TRBJ2-1; the D call may be TRBD1 or TRBD2 (6 bases each). This CDR3 spans 15 amino acids. From germline, CDR1 is DFQATT and CDR2 SNEGSKA (reference sequence). With 5 bases removed from V and 3 bases from J, the gap between germline ends came to 17 bases. The CDR3 coding sequence is TGCAGTGCTCCATTCGGGGGACAATACTACAATGAGCAGTTCTTC. It is translated as CSAPFGGQYYNEQFF.

The V and J genes are TRBV19 and TRBJ2-7; D may match TRBD1 or TRBD2 (5 bases each). This CDR3 is 16 amino acids long. CDR1 is LNHDA and CDR2 is SQIVND in the germline V gene (reference sequence). V was pared by 3 bases and J by 2 bases, with 17 bases between. CDR3 in DNA: TGTGCCAGTAGTATCGGTGGGGGACCACATCCCTACGAGCAGTACTTC. Translating it yields CASSIGGGPHPYEQYF.

V gene TRBV10-3 combines with J gene TRBJ2-1; D assignment may be TRBD1 or TRBD2 (5 bases each). The V and J ends lost 6 bases and 8 bases respectively, with 14 bases between them. Germline CDR1 ENHRY, CDR2 SYGVKD. The CDR3 sequence is 13 residues long. The CDR3 DNA is TGTGCCATCAGATCTTTGGGGGACGATGAGCAGTTCTTC. Its translation is CAIRSLGDDEQFF.

V is TRBV6-2 or TRBV6-3 and J is TRBJ2-1; D is perhaps TRBD2 (5 bases). Germline V lookup: CDR1 MNHEY, CDR2 SVGEGT. This CDR3 spans 15 amino acids. Trimming pared 2 bases from V and 0 bases from J, leaving 8 bases between. CDR3 nucleotide sequence: TGTGCCAGCAGTTACCTGGACTCCTCCTACAATGAGCAGTTCTTC. It encodes CASSYLDSSYNEQFF.

A single count supports this clonotype. The V gene is TRBV19, the J gene TRBJ2-7; D is ambiguous. This CDR3 has 13 residues. Germline CDR1 is LNHDA and CDR2 is SQIVND (reference sequence). The V gene lost 2 bases and the J gene lost 6 bases, with 11 bases spanning the gap. The CDR3 nucleotides are TGTGCCAGTAGTATACGGGCGCCGCGCGAGCAGTACTTC. Amino acids: CASSIRAPREQYF.

The V and J genes are TRBV9 and TRBJ1-3, with D tentatively TRBD1 (6 bases). Germline V gene sequence: CDR1 SGDLS, CDR2 YYNGEE. V lost 4 bases to trimming and J lost 4 bases, with 18 bases between them. The CDR3 totals 16 residues. DNA of the CDR3: TGTGCCAGCAGCAGGGCCGACAGGCCTGACGGAAACACCATATATTTT. Encoded protein: CASSRADRPDGNTIYF.

J is TRBJ2-1 and V is TRBV9, with D perhaps TRBD2 (5 bases). Germline CDR1 reads SGDLS; CDR2 reads YYNGEE. The CDR3 loop spans 12 amino acids. The V gene lost 4 bases and the J gene lost 10 bases, with 12 bases spanning the gap. The CDR3 DNA is TGTGCCAGCAGCTCCCAGACGGGGGAGCAGTTCTTC. Protein sequence: CASSSQTGEQFF. The full variable domain, completed using reference TRBV9 and TRBJ2-1, is DSGVTQTPKHLITATGQRVTLRCSPRSGDLSVYWYQQSLDQGLQFLIQYYNGEERAKGNILERFSAQQFPDLHSELNLSSLELGDSALYFCASSSQTGEQFFGPGTRLTVL.

This sequence joins TRBV12-3 or TRBV12-4 and TRBJ2-1; D perhaps matches TRBD2 (6 bases). This CDR3 is built from 13 residues. V lost 3 bases to trimming and J lost 3 bases, with 6 bases between them. CDR3 sequence (DNA): TGTGCCAGCAGTTTCGGGGGCTACAATGAGCAGTTCTTC. It encodes CASSFGGYNEQFF.

This sequence joins TRBV2 and TRBJ2-1; D gene uncertain. This CDR3 has 16 amino acids. Trimming removed 6 bases at V and 6 bases at J, with 21 bases between. Per the germline V gene, CDR1 is SNHLY and CDR2 is FYNNEI. CDR3 nucleotides: TGTGCCAGCAGCACCTCCCTTGACACCGCCGGCAATGAGCAGTTCTTC. Protein sequence: CASSTSLDTAGNEQFF.

V gene TRBV27 combines with J gene TRBJ2-1, with TRBD2 matching over 8 bases. The J segment lost 2 bases and the V segment lost 5 bases, leaving 5 bases of the junction unmatched. Germline V gives CDR1 MNHEY, CDR2 SMNVEV (reference sequence). CDR3 length: 15 residues. The CDR3 bases are TGTGCCAGCAGTCTACGGGGGGGCACCTACAATGAGCAGTTCTTC. It is translated as CASSLRGGTYNEQFF.

CDR3 protein: CASSRVLGGREPKETQYF. CDR3 coding DNA: TGTGCCAGCAGCCGAGTCTTAGGCGGGAGGGAACCGAAAGAGACCCAGTACTTC. The V call is TRBV7-2, the J call TRBJ2-5; 9 nucleotides match TRBD2. The J segment lost 3 bases and the V segment lost 5 bases, leaving 16 bases of the junction unmatched. Germline V gene lookup returns CDR1 SGHTA and CDR2 FQGNSA. The CDR3 runs 18 residues. Full variable domain (outside the CDR3, taken from reference TRBV7-2 and TRBJ2-5): GAGVSQSPSNKVTEKGKDVELRCDPISGHTALYWYRQSLGQGLEFLIYFQGNSAPDKSGLPSDRFSAERTGGSVSTLTIQRTQQEDSAVYLCASSRVLGGREPKETQYFGPGTRLLVL.

This clonotype was recorded only once. The V and J genes are TRBV3-1 and TRBJ2-3; 12 bases align to TRBD2. The CDR3 length is 19 residues. With 6 bases clipped from V and 4 bases from J, the junction kept 17 bases outside the gene matches. Per the germline V gene, CDR1 is LGHDT and CDR2 is YNNKEL (reference sequence). CDR3 protein: CASRPDRRPSGRVPDTQYF. CDR3 nucleotides: TGTGCCAGCAGACCGGACAGGCGGCCTAGCGGGAGGGTCCCAGATACGCAGTATTTT.

This clonotype was seen only a few times. The gene calls are TRBV11-2 and TRBJ2-2; 8 bases match TRBD2. V shed 5 bases and J 5 bases; nucleotides not matched to a gene: 10. CDR1 and CDR2 (germline): SGHAT, FQNNGV. This CDR3 has 16 residues. CDR3 nucleotides: TGTGCCAGCAGCCGAGGCGCGGGAGGATGGACCGGGGAGCTGTTTTTT. Protein sequence: CASSRGAGGWTGELFF.

CDR3 DNA: TGTGCCAGCAGCTTAGCGAGGGCAGGTGGCAATCAGCCCCAGCATTTT. Its translation is CASSLARAGGNQPQHF. The genes are TRBV7-8 and TRBJ1-5; D unclear. The CDR3 sequence is 16 residues long. The V end was cut by 0 bases, the J end by 2 bases, with 11 bases between. Germline values: CDR1 SGHVS, CDR2 FQNEAQ.

This sequence joins TRBV5-6 and TRBJ2-1; D perhaps matches TRBD1 (6 bases). This CDR3 is built from 15 residues. V shed 1 base and J shed 2 bases, with 10 bases lying between them. The germline V gene encodes CDR1 SGHDT and CDR2 YYEEEE. For the CDR3, the DNA is TGTGCCAGCAGCTTGACTACAGGGCCCTACAATGAGCAGTTCTTC. Protein product: CASSLTTGPYNEQFF.

The chain is built from TRBV20-1 and TRBJ1-2; 8 bases agree with TRBD1. The length of the CDR3 is 12 residues. Germline V gene lookup returns CDR1 DFQATT and CDR2 SNEGSKA (reference sequence). The V segment lost 8 bases and the J segment 6 bases; nucleotides outside the gene matches: 8. CDR3 DNA sequence: TGCAGTACCGGACAGGGATTGAATGGCTACACCTTC. It is translated as CSTGQGLNGYTF.

This clonotype has a single count. The rearrangement uses TRBV5-4 and TRBJ2-2; D remains unclear. Trimming left V 5 bases short and J 6 bases short, with 17 bases between. CDR1 and CDR2 from the germline V gene are SGHNT and YYREEE (reference sequence). This CDR3 spans 15 amino acids. For the CDR3, the DNA is TGTGCCAGCAGTCCCTGGCAGGAGTACGCCGGGGAGCTGTTTTTT. It specifies CASSPWQEYAGELFF.

This chain joins TRBV6-5 and TRBJ1-1; no clear D gene. V was cut by 2 bases and J by 5 bases, with 12 bases left in between. Germline V gene lookup returns CDR1 MNHEY and CDR2 SVGAGI. The CDR3 has 14 amino acids. CDR3 nucleotide sequence: TGTGCCAGCAGTTACCTTCCGGGCGGAACTGAAGCTTTCTTT. This translates into CASSYLPGGTEAFF.

The chain uses TRBV4-3 and TRBJ2-7, with 7 bases lining up with TRBD1. Trimming took 2 bases from V and 5 from J; bases not matched to a gene: 3. CDR3 length: 13 residues. The germline V gene encodes CDR1 LGHNA and CDR2 YSLEER. The CDR3 protein is CASSQSGTDEQYF. DNA for the CDR3: TGCGCCAGCAGCCAATCCGGGACAGACGAGCAGTACTTC.